This entry lists 14 T cell receptor beta chains sequenced from one sample in a study of Graves' ophthalmopathy and Graves' hyperthyroidism. Amplified TCR beta CDR3 regions were obtained using RNA transcripts as template. The authors performed first-round RT-PCR with HTBI primers and then a second-round multiplex PCR. Using its own MiXCR run on the multiplex PCR reads, TCRdb lists one record per CDR3 protein. The sample has around 1,000,000 distinct CDR3 sequences, roughly two fifths seen once; the top ten hold roughly 11%. The sequenced material came from peripheral blood or thyroid tissue (not recorded which). Every receptor here comes from an adult man with Graves' hyperthyroidism.

Points on this clonotype: One end of the junction varies from germline; a read error may be responsible. The J gene is TRBJ1-1, the V gene TRBV7-6; no firm D call. This CDR3 region has 13 residues. Germline values: CDR1 SGHVS, CDR2 FNYEAQ. CDR3 loop: CAGSPTENTEAFF. DNA of the CDR3: TGTGCCGGCAGTCCGACGGAGAACACTGAAGCTTTCTTT.

This clonotype was found a few times. This chain joins TRBV20-1 and TRBJ2-7; 9 bases agree with TRBD2. After removal of 7 bases from V and 4 bases from J, the junction contained 20 bases not matched to a gene. Germline V CDR1 and CDR2: DFQATT, SNEGSKA (reference sequence). The CDR3 runs 17 residues. The CDR3 sequence is CSVHLMGGLAGIYEQYF. The CDR3 nucleotides are TGCAGTGTCCACCTAATGGGGGGGCTAGCGGGGATATACGAGCAGTACTTC.

This clonotype came up many times. The rearrangement joins TRBV13 to TRBJ1-5; D may be TRBD1 (5 bases). Trimming removed 0 bases from V and 0 bases from J, with 9 bases in between. Germline CDR1 is PRHDT and CDR2 is FYEKMQ (reference sequence). This CDR3 contains 16 residues. The CDR3 region is CASSLGPGNSNQPQHF. Here the CDR3 DNA reads TGTGCCAGCAGCTTAGGCCCAGGGAATAGCAATCAGCCCCAGCATTTT.

V usage is TRBV7-6 and J usage is TRBJ2-7; 10 positions match TRBD2. The CDR3 spans 18 residues. The junction had 15 bases not matched to a gene; V was cut back by 4 bases and J by 3 bases. From germline, CDR1 is SGHVS and CDR2 FNYEAQ. The CDR3 DNA reads as TGTGCCAGCAGCTCCAACCTAGCGGGAGAAACCAACCGCTACGAGCAGTACTTC. Its translation: CASSSNLAGETNRYEQYF.

This clonotype has at least ten counts. The chain is built from TRBV5-8 and TRBJ2-7; perhaps TRBD1 as D (5 bases). This CDR3 is built from 14 residues. Trimming pared 4 bases from V and 1 base from J, leaving 12 bases between. From germline, CDR1 is SGHTS and CDR2 YDEGEE. In nucleotides, the CDR3 is TGTGCCAGCAGCCTAGGGGCGGAGTCCTACGAGCAGTACTTC. Protein product: CASSLGAESYEQYF.

This clonotype has more than one count but fewer than ten. The V gene is TRBV20-1, the J gene TRBJ1-4; 7 bases map to TRBD1. The length of the CDR3 is 15 residues. After removal of 2 bases from V and 5 bases from J, the junction contained 8 bases not matched to a gene. The germline CDR1 and CDR2 sequences are DFQATT and SNEGSKA (reference sequence). The CDR3 protein is CSARPPRGENEKLFF. CDR3 DNA: TGCAGTGCTAGACCACCCAGGGGGGAAAATGAAAAACTGTTTTTT.

This clonotype occurred a few times. The chain uses TRBV20-1 and TRBJ2-7, with D maybe TRBD1 (6 bases). V was pared by 1 base and J by 6 bases, with 13 bases between. Germline loops: CDR1 DFQATT, CDR2 SNEGSKA (reference sequence). This CDR3 is built from 13 residues. The chain's CDR3 is CSARAETGIEQYF. The DNA for the CDR3 is TGCAGTGCTAGAGCCGAAACAGGGATCGAGCAGTACTTC.

The V and J genes are TRBV6-6 and TRBJ1-2; 7 nucleotides agree with TRBD1. Germline CDR1 MNHNY, CDR2 SVGAGI (reference sequence). The CDR3 loop spans 15 amino acids. After removal of 2 bases from V and 9 bases from J, the junction contained 12 bases not matched to a gene. CDR3 in amino acids: CASSYATKGQSSYTF. The CDR3 coding sequence is TGTGCCAGCAGTTACGCAACAAAGGGACAGTCTAGCTACACCTTC.

The rearrangement links TRBV20-1 to TRBJ1-3; D is ambiguous. This CDR3 is built from 15 residues. Germline assignment: CDR1 DFQATT and CDR2 SNEGSKA (reference sequence). Trimming shortened V by 0 bases and J by 3 bases, and 12 bases separated the two germline ends. CDR3 bases: TGCAGTGCTAGAGATGATGCAGGATTTGGAAACACCATATATTTT. Translation gives CSARDDAGFGNTIYF.

In its sample, this clonotype was seen once. This rearrangement joins TRBV9 to TRBJ2-2; 8 bases are a match to TRBD1. The trim removed 4 bases at V and 3 bases at J, leaving 5 bases unmatched. Per germline, CDR1 SGDLS and CDR2 YYNGEE. The CDR3 extends over 15 amino acids. In DNA form, the CDR3 reads TGTGCCAGCAGCCGACAGGGGATGTACACCGGGGAGCTGTTTTTT. It yields the protein CASSRQGMYTGELFF.

The chain combines TRBV19 with TRBJ1-2; 9 nucleotides match TRBD1. Germline CDR1 reads LNHDA; CDR2 reads SQIVND (reference sequence). The length of the CDR3 is 16 residues. J lost 6 bases, V lost 4 bases, and 12 bases had no gene match. In DNA form, the CDR3 reads TGTGCCAGTAGTACCCATCGGACAGGGGCGACGGATGGCTACACCTTC. It specifies CASSTHRTGATDGYTF.

The genes are TRBV9 and TRBJ1-1; TRBD1 matches at 8 bases. Germline lookup yields CDR1 SGDLS and CDR2 YYNGEE. CDR3 length: 15 residues. V dropped 3 bases and J dropped 6; count of bases not matched to a gene: 10. In nucleotides, the CDR3 is TGTGCCAGCAGCGCTTCAACAGGGGGGAAGTCTGAAGCTTTCTTT. Protein: CASSASTGGKSEAFF.

This clonotype appeared a few times. This chain joins TRBV12-3 or TRBV12-4 and TRBJ2-7; no firm D call. V was cut by 3 bases and J by 1 base, with 7 bases left in between. The CDR3 loop spans 13 amino acids. The CDR3 here is CASSFEASYEQYF. In nucleotides, the CDR3 is TGTGCCAGCAGTTTTGAGGCTTCCTACGAGCAGTACTTC.

The V call is TRBV10-3, the J call TRBJ2-2; D gene ambiguous. The CDR3 runs 13 residues. CDR1 and CDR2 from the germline V gene are ENHRY and SYGVKD. V lost 10 bases and J 3 bases, leaving 12 bases between the germline ends. The DNA for the CDR3 is TGTGCCACGTGGACGGACGACACCGGGGAGCTGTTTTTT. Translating it yields CATWTDDTGELFF.